One and the same sample provided the 11 T cell receptor beta chains below, sequenced in a study of tumor T cells in aggressive B-cell lymphoma (dated by TCRdb to the late 2010s). Library creation used the immunoSEQ multiplex PCR assay. TCRdb took this table from immuneACCESS and kept in-frame rearrangements with V and J called. Such tables lack part of the clones; where checked against another copy, unresolved V genes explain under half of the gap, and the rest is unexplained. For this sample there are approximately 2,000 clones; about 86% appear just once. In total, the top ten clones hold about 19% of the sample. The source material was tumor tissue. These receptors were collected from an adult with diffuse large B cell lymphoma.

For this clone: The junction departs from germline at one end; a sequencing error may be responsible. The chain couples TRBV14 to TRBJ2-1; 10 nucleotides agree with TRBD2. This CDR3 is 14 amino acids long. Per germline, CDR1 SGHDN and CDR2 FVKESK. CDR3: CASSLGLANNEQLF. DNA of the CDR3: TGTGCCAGCAGTTTGGGACTAGCGAATAATGAGCAGCTCTTC. Supplemented by reference TRBV14 and TRBJ2-1, the full variable domain reads EAGVTQFPSHSVIEKGQTVTLRCDPISGHDNLYWYRRVMGKEIKFLLHFVKESKQDESGMPNNRFLAERTGGTYSTLKVQPAELEDSGVYFCASSLGLANNEQLFGPGTRLTVL.

The rearrangement uses TRBV27 and TRBJ2-1; the D gene is possibly TRBD1 (5 bases). CDR1 MNHEY and CDR2 SMNVEV come from the germline V gene (reference sequence). Trimming took 5 bases from V and 7 from J, leaving 15 bases between them. This CDR3 is 14 amino acids long. For the CDR3, the DNA is TGTGCCAGCAGTCTTTCATGGGGCGGTAATGAGCAGTTCTTC. It yields the protein CASSLSWGGNEQFF.

This chain uses TRBV6-5 with TRBJ2-5, with a possible D match to TRBD1 (6 bases). The CDR3 loop spans 14 amino acids. Germline CDR1 and CDR2: MNHEY and SVGAGI. V lost 2 bases to trimming and J lost 5 bases, with 12 bases between them. The CDR3 DNA sequence: TGTGCCAGCAGTTACCTACAGGGTGGCGAGACCCAGTACTTC. Amino acid sequence: CASSYLQGGETQYF.

This clone is a singleton in its sample. The chain joins TRBV29-1 to TRBJ1-2, with a possible D match to TRBD1 (6 bases). This CDR3 has 12 amino acids. The V gene's germline CDR1 is SQVTM and CDR2 ANQGSEA. V dropped 5 bases and J dropped 4 bases, with 11 bases sitting between them. In DNA form, the CDR3 reads TGCAGCGTTCCCCGAGGGGGCTATGGCTACACCTTC. It specifies CSVPRGGYGYTF.

A single count supports this clone. The chain uses TRBV5-1 and TRBJ2-5; maybe TRBD2 (6 bases). The V gene lost 2 bases and the J gene lost 3 bases, with 17 bases spanning the gap. The CDR3 contains 16 residues. Germline CDR1 is SGHRS and CDR2 is YFSETQ. The CDR3: CASSFTSSVLKETQYF. CDR3 in DNA: TGCGCCAGCAGCTTTACGTCTAGCGTACTAAAAGAGACCCAGTACTTC.

The V gene is TRBV5-1, the J gene TRBJ1-3; 7 nucleotides match TRBD1. CDR1 SGHRS and CDR2 YFSETQ come from the germline V gene. The V gene end was trimmed by 0 bases and the J gene end by 4 bases; junction bases not matched to a gene: 4. The CDR3 spans 15 residues. In DNA, the CDR3 is TGCGCCAGCAGCTTGGTCGGGACAGCCGGAAACACCATATATTTT. It is translated as CASSLVGTAGNTIYF. The full variable domain, completed using reference TRBV5-1 and TRBJ1-3, is KAGVTQTPRYLIKTRGQQVTLSCSPISGHRSVSWYQQTPGQGLQFLFEYFSETQRNKGNFPGRFSGRQFSNSRSEMNVSTLELGDSALYLCASSLVGTAGNTIYFGEGSWLTVV.

This clone was found once. The chain carries TRBV2 and TRBJ2-1, with a tentative D call TRBD1 (6 bases). CDR1 and CDR2 from the germline V gene are SNHLY and FYNNEI. This CDR3 spans 15 amino acids. V lost 5 bases and J 3 bases, leaving 14 bases between the germline ends. For the CDR3, the DNA is TGTGCCAGCAGTCCGGACAGTTTCCTCTACAATGAGCAGTTCTTC. Translation: CASSPDSFLYNEQFF.

The chain is built from TRBV27 and TRBJ2-7, with 8 positions matching TRBD1. This CDR3 contains 15 residues. Germline V gene lookup returns CDR1 MNHEY and CDR2 SMNVEV (reference sequence). V was clipped by 7 bases and J by 5 bases; unmatched bases: 13. CDR3 loop: CASNQLGPTGDEQYF. Here the CDR3 DNA reads TGTGCCAGCAACCAGCTTGGCCCGACAGGGGACGAGCAGTACTTC.

This chain links TRBV19 with TRBJ1-5, with TRBD1 matching over 9 bases. J gave up 1 base and V 3 bases, and 7 bases lay outside the gene matches. The CDR3 length is 17 residues. Germline loops: CDR1 LNHDA, CDR2 SQIVND (reference sequence). The CDR3 loop reads CASSILGTGLSNQPQHF. The CDR3, as DNA: TGTGCCAGTAGTATCCTCGGGACAGGGTTAAGCAATCAGCCCCAGCATTTT.

The genes are TRBV7-8 and TRBJ2-5, with D perhaps matching TRBD1 (5 bases). CDR1 is SGHVS, CDR2 FQNEAQ, per germline. Trimming took off 0 bases at V and 2 bases at J, with 10 bases between the two ends. The CDR3 is made up of 15 amino acids. CDR3 sequence: CASSLAYAGQETQYF. The DNA of the CDR3 is TGTGCCAGCAGCTTAGCGTATGCAGGGCAAGAGACCCAGTACTTC.

V and J are TRBV11-3 and TRBJ2-1; the D gene is possibly TRBD2 (6 bases). The germline gives CDR1 SGHNT, CDR2 YENEEA. CDR3 length equals 13 residues. V lost 5 bases to trimming and J lost 3 bases, with 8 bases between them. CDR3 protein: CASSPEGYNEQFF. CDR3 DNA sequence: TGTGCCAGCAGCCCGGAGGGCTACAATGAGCAGTTCTTC.